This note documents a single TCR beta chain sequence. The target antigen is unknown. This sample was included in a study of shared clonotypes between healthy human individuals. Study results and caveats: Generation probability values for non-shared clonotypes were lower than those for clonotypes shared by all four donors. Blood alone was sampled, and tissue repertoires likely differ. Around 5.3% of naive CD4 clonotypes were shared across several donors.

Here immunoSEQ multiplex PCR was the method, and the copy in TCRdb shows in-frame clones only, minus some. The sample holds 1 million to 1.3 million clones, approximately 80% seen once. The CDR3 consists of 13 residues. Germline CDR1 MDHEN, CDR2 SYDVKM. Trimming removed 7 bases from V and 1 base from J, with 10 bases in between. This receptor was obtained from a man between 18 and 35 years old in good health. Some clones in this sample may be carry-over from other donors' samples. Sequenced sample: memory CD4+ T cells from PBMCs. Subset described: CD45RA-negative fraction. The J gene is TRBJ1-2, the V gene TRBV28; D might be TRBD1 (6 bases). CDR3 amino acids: CASMRGINYGYTF. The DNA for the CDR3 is TGTGCCAGCATGAGGGGGATTAACTATGGCTACACCTTC.